What follows are 14 T cell receptor beta chains derived from one specimen sequenced in a study of control samples from healthy donors and cancer patients. The repertoire was sequenced with immunoSEQ multiplex PCR; TCRdb's copy has only in-frame clones and lacks some. The table shows roughly 150,000 clones, with about 86% occurring only once. Sample: blood. The source of these receptors is a man aged 18-30 years in good health.

The V and J genes are TRBV7-2 and TRBJ2-7; D may correspond to TRBD1 or TRBD2 (6 bases each). The CDR3 has 17 amino acids. The V end lost 2 bases, the J end lost 5 bases, and 22 bases lay between the germline ends. Germline V gene lookup returns CDR1 SGHTA and CDR2 FQGNSA. The CDR3 DNA reads TGTGCCAGCAGCTTAACAGGAGGGGCAGAGACAGGCAACGAGCAGTACTTC. Translated, it gives CASSLTGGAETGNEQYF.

The chain combines TRBV7-2 with TRBJ2-5; 12 bases fit TRBD1. Germline V gene data show CDR1 as SGHTA and CDR2 as FQGNSA. The CDR3 length is 15 residues. V dropped 5 bases and J dropped 3; count of bases not matched to a gene: 4. The CDR3 region has the DNA TGTGCCAGCAGCGGGGGACAGGGGGCGAAAGAGACCCAGTACTTC. It translates to CASSGGQGAKETQYF.

V and J are TRBV23-1 and TRBJ1-2, with TRBD1 matching over 9 bases. TRBV23-1 carries the ORF label, with uncertain function. With V trimmed by 3 bases and J by 4 bases, 6 bases remained unmatched. This CDR3 has 15 residues. CDR3 DNA sequence: TGCGCCAGCAGTCATGGGGACAGGGCCTTCTATGGCTACACCTTC. This gives the protein CASSHGDRAFYGYTF.

This clone was counted a single time. The chain joins TRBV12-3 or TRBV12-4 to TRBJ2-2; possibly TRBD1 for D (6 bases). V shed 6 bases and J shed 4 bases, with 9 bases lying between them. The CDR3 runs 13 residues. Here the CDR3 DNA reads TGTGCCAGCAGAGGGACATCCACCGGGGAGCTGTTTTTT. It yields the protein CASRGTSTGELFF.

The V and J genes are TRBV6-5 and TRBJ1-1, with 8 bases identical to TRBD1. Germline CDR1 MNHEY, CDR2 SVGAGI. The CDR3 consists of 15 residues. Losses at the gene ends were 9 bases for V and 0 bases for J; bases not matched to a gene: 9. The DNA of the CDR3 is TGTGCCAGTGGGGGGGGACAGGATTTGAACACTGAAGCTTTCTTT. Amino acids: CASGGGQDLNTEAFF.

This rearrangement joins TRBV6-6 to TRBJ2-5, with 7 nucleotides matching TRBD1. The length of the CDR3 is 15 residues. V lost 6 bases to trimming and J lost 6 bases; unmatched junction nucleotides: 13. CDR1 is MNHNY and CDR2 is SVGAGI in the germline V gene (reference sequence). The CDR3 coding sequence is TGTGCCAGCAGAAACGGACAGGTGGATCCACAGACCCAGTACTTC. Translation: CASRNGQVDPQTQYF.

The chain is built from TRBV24-1 and TRBJ2-2; a possible D gene is TRBD2 (6 bases). The germline V gene has CDR1 KGHDR and CDR2 SFDVKD. This CDR3 comprises 14 residues. V lost 6 bases, J lost 5 bases, and 12 bases lay in between. The CDR3 coding sequence is TGTGCCACCAGTAGGAGGGCGGGAACCGGGGAGCTGTTTTTT. Translating gives CATSRRAGTGELFF.

The chain carries TRBV6-1 and TRBJ2-3, with 10 positions matching TRBD2. The V and J ends lost 3 bases and 2 bases, in that order; junction bases with no gene match: 2. The CDR3 is 15 amino acids. Germline V gene data show CDR1 as MNHNS and CDR2 as SASEGT. As DNA, the CDR3 is TGTGCCAGCAGTGACACTAGCGGGGACACAGATACGCAGTATTTT. Translated, it gives CASSDTSGDTDTQYF.

This clone appeared a single time. V usage is TRBV4-2 and J usage is TRBJ2-7; no firm D call. Trimming shortened V by 1 base and J by 3 bases, and 16 bases separated the two germline ends. The CDR3 consists of 16 residues. CDR1 and CDR2 (germline): LGHNA, YNFKEQ. Here the CDR3 DNA reads TGTGCCAGCAGCCAAGTCCAGCCCCCCAACGTCTACGAGCAGTACTTC. Amino acids: CASSQVQPPNVYEQYF.

A few counts support this clone. V usage is TRBV6-2 or TRBV6-3 and J usage is TRBJ1-3; D uncertain. This CDR3 comprises 14 residues. Germline lookup yields CDR1 MNHEY and CDR2 SVGEGT. V lost 5 bases and J 2 bases, leaving 10 bases between the germline ends. CDR3 protein: CASSGYRTGNTIYF. CDR3 DNA sequence: TGTGCCAGCAGTGGTTACCGAACTGGAAACACCATATATTTT.

This chain uses TRBV2 with TRBJ2-7; tentatively, D is TRBD1 (5 bases). V lost 6 bases, J lost 7 bases, and 16 bases lay in between. This CDR3 comprises 13 residues. Germline values: CDR1 SNHLY, CDR2 FYNNEI. CDR3 DNA sequence: TGTGCCAGCAGCCCAGGGCCCCATGGGGAGCAGTACTTC. Its protein is CASSPGPHGEQYF. Looking up the rest from reference TRBV2 and TRBJ2-7 gives the full variable domain: EPEVTQTPSHQVTQMGQEVILRCVPISNHLYFYWYRQILGQKVEFLVSFYNNEISEKSEIFDDQFSVERPDGSNFTLKIRSTKLEDSAMYFCASSPGPHGEQYFGPGTRLTVT.

The chain employs TRBV18 and TRBJ1-1, with D tentatively TRBD1 (5 bases). V was trimmed by 3 bases and J by 7 bases, leaving 15 bases between them. This CDR3 spans 14 amino acids. Germline assignment: CDR1 KGHSH and CDR2 LQKENI. Here the CDR3 reads CASSPQGLGNEAFF. In DNA form, the CDR3 reads TGTGCCAGCTCACCCCAGGGATTGGGGAATGAAGCTTTCTTT.

The chain couples TRBV4-3 to TRBJ1-5, with a possible D match to TRBD1 (5 bases). The CDR3 is made up of 15 amino acids. Between the trimmed V and J ends, which lost 0 bases and 8 bases, there was a span of 14 bases. Germline CDR1 and CDR2: LGHNA and YSLEER. CDR3 DNA: TGCGCCAGCAGCCAAGATCTAATTCAACAGGAGCCCCAGCATTTT. Amino acids: CASSQDLIQQEPQHF.

The rearrangement uses TRBV23-1 and TRBJ2-3; a weak D match, TRBD1 (6 bases). TRBV23-1 is known as an ORF, though its function is uncertain. Trimming removed 0 bases at V and 2 bases at J, with 9 bases between. This CDR3 region has 15 residues. The DNA for the CDR3 is TGCGCCAGCAGTCAATCGTCAGGGGACACAGATACGCAGTATTTT. This translates into CASSQSSGDTDTQYF.